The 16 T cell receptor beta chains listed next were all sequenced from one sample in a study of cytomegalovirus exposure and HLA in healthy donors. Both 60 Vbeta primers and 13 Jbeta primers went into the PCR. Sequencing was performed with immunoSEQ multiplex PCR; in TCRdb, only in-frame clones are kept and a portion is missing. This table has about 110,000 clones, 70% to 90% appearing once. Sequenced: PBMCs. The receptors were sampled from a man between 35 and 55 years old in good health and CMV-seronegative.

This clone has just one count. The CDR3 here is CASSVGGTTYEQYF. The CDR3 DNA follows: TGTGCCAGCAGCGTAGGTGGGACTACCTACGAGCAGTACTTC. The chain employs TRBV9 and TRBJ2-7, with TRBD2 identical over 7 bases. This CDR3 has 14 residues. Germline CDR1 and CDR2: SGDLS and YYNGEE. The V and J ends lost 0 bases and 2 bases, in that order; junction bases with no gene match: 2.

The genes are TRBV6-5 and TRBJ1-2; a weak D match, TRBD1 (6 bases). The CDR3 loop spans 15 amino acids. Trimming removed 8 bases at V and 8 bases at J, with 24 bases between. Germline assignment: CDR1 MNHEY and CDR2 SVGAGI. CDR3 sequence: CASGDGGLSPWGYTF. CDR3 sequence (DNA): TGTGCCAGCGGAGACGGGGGGCTTTCTCCTTGGGGCTACACCTTC.

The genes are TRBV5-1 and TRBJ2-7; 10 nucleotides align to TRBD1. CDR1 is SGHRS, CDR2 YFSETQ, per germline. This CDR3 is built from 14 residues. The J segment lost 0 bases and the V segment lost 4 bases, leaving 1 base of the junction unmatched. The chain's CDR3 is CASSRTGGSYEQYF. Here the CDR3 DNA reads TGCGCCAGCAGCCGGACAGGGGGCTCCTACGAGCAGTACTTC.

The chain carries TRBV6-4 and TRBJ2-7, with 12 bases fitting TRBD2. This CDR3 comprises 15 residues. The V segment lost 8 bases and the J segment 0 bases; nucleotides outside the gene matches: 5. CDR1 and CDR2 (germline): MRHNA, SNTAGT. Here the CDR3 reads CASQTSGGDSYEQYF. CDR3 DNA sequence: TGTGCCAGCCAGACTAGCGGGGGCGACTCCTACGAGCAGTACTTC.

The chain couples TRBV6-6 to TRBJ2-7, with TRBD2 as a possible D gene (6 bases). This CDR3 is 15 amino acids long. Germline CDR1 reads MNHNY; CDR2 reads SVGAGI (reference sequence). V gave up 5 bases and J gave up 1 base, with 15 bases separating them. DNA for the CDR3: TGTGCCAGCAGTACGGGCTATGGAGGGTCCTACGAGCAGTACTTC. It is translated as CASSTGYGGSYEQYF.

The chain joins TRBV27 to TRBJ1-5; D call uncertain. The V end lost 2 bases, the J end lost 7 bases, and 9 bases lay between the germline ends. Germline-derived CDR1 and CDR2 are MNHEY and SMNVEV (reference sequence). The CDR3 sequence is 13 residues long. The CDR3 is CASSLGSRQPQHF. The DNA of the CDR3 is TGTGCCAGCAGTTTAGGCTCCCGACAGCCCCAGCATTTT.

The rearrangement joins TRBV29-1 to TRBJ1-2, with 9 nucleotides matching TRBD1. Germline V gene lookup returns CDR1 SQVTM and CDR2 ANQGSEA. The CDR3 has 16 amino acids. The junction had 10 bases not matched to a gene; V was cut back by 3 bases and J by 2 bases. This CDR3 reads CSVEPAGTGTNYGYTF. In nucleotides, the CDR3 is TGCAGCGTTGAGCCGGCCGGGACAGGGACCAACTATGGCTACACCTTC.

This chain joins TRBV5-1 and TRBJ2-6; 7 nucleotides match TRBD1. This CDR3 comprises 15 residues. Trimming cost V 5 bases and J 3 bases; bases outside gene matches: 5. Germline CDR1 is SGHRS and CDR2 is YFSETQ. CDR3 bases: TGCGCCAGCAGGCCACAGGGGAATGGGGCCAACGTCCTGACTTTC. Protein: CASRPQGNGANVLTF. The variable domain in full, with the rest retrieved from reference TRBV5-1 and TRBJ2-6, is KAGVTQTPRYLIKTRGQQVTLSCSPISGHRSVSWYQQTPGQGLQFLFEYFSETQRNKGNFPGRFSGRQFSNSRSEMNVSTLELGDSALYLCASRPQGNGANVLTFGAGSRLTVL.

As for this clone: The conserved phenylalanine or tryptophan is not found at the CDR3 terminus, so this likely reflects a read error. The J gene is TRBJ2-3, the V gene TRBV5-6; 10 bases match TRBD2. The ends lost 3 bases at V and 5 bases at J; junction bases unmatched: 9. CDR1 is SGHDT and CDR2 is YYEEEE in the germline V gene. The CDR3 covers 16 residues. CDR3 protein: CASSSFGLAEGDTQYV. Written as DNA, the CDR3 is TGTGCCAGCAGCTCGTTTGGACTAGCGGAGGGAGATACGCAGTATGTT.

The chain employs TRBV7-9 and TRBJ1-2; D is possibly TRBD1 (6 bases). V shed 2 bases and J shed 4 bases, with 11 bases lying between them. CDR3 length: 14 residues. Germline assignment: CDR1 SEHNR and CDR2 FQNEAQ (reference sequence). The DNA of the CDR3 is TGTGCCAGCAGCTTACCCGGACAGCTCTATGGCTACACCTTC. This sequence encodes CASSLPGQLYGYTF.

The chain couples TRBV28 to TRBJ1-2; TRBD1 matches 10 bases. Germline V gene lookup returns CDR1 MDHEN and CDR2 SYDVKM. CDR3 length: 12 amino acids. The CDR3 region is CGTGQGFGGYTF. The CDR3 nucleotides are TGTGGCACGGGACAGGGGTTTGGTGGCTACACCTTC.

CDR3 loop: CASSSSRGSQPQHF. CDR3 sequence (DNA): TGTGCCAGTAGTTCATCCAGAGGGAGTCAGCCCCAGCATTTT. The V call is TRBV19, the J call TRBJ1-5; D is uncertain. The CDR3 spans 14 residues. Trimming stripped 5 bases from V and 6 bases from J, with 14 bases between. Germline V lookup: CDR1 LNHDA, CDR2 SQIVND (reference sequence).

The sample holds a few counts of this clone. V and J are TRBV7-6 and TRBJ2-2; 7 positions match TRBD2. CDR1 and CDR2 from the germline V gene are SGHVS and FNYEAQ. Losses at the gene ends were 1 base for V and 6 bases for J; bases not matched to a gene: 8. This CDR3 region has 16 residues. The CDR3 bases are TGTGCCAGCAGCTTAGGTCAGGGAGGGTTCGCCGGGGAGCTGTTTTTT. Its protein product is CASSLGQGGFAGELFF.

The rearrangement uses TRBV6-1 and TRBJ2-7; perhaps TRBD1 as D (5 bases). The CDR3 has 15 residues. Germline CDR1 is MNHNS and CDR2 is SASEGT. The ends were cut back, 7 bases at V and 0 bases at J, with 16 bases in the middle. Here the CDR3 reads CASTRTPLSSYEQYF. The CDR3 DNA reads TGTGCCAGCACCCGGACACCTCTGAGCTCCTACGAGCAGTACTTC.

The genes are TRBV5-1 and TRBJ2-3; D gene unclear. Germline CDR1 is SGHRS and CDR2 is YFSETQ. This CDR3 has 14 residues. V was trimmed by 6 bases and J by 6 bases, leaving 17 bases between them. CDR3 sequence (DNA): TGCGCCAGCAAGGAGTTCCCCCACCTGGATACGCAGTATTTT. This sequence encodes CASKEFPHLDTQYF.

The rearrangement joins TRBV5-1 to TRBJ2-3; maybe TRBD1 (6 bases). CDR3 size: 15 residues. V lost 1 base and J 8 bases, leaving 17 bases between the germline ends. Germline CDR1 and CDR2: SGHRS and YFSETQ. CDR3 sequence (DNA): TGCGCCAGCAGCTTGTCGGGTGGGGGCAAGGTTACGCAGTATTTT. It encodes CASSLSGGGKVTQYF. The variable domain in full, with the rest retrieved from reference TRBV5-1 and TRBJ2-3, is KAGVTQTPRYLIKTRGQQVTLSCSPISGHRSVSWYQQTPGQGLQFLFEYFSETQRNKGNFPGRFSGRQFSNSRSEMNVSTLELGDSALYLCASSLSGGGKVTQYFGPGTRLTVL.